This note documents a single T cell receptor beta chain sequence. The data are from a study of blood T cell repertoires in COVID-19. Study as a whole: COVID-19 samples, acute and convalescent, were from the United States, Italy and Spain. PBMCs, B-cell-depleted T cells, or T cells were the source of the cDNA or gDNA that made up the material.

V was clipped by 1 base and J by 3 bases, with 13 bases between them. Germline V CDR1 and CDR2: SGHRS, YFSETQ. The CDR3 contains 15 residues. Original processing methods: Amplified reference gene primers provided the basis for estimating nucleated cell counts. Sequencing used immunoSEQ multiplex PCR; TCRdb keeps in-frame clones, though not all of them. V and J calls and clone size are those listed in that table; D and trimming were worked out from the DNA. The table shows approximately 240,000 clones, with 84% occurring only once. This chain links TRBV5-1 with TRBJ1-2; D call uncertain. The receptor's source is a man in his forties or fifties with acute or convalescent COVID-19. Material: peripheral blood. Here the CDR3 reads CASSLSPPPDYGYTF. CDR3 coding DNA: TGCGCCAGCAGCTTGAGTCCGCCCCCGGACTATGGCTACACCTTC.